The T cell receptor (beta chain) described here comes from a study of identical twins. One entry per CDR3 protein results from TCRdb running MiXCR on the 5' RACE reads. The sample has about 520,000 distinct CDR3 sequences; roughly a fifth are singletons. This clonotype was seen only a few times. V was shortened by 7 bases and J by 9 bases, with 15 bases between the two germline ends. The CDR3 loop spans 12 amino acids. The same specimen was also included in a second study, on T cells expressing NK-cell markers. That study adds: The TCR beta repertoires originated in sorted CD3+CD56+NKG2C+, CD3+CD56+NKG2C- and CD3+CD56-NKG2C+ T cells. The authors applied an anti-gamma-delta TCR antibody in several experiments, and it restricted sorting to alpha-beta TCR T cells. In a handful of donors, dominant CD3+CD56+NKG2C+ clones formed roughly 1.0-7.5% of CD8+ cells.

What was sequenced was CD4+ T cells sorted from blood. The receptor's source is a woman aged 18-35 years in good health. V usage is TRBV12-3 or TRBV12-4 and J usage is TRBJ1-1; no firm D call. In DNA, the CDR3 is TGTGCCAGCACCCACGGGCATCTCAAAGCTTTCTTT. Protein: CASTHGHLKAFF.